Listed below are T cell receptor beta chains from one sample, sequenced in a study of human T cells and chemical hapten exposure. TCRdb ran MiXCR on the RACE reads and lists one entry per CDR3 protein. This sample carries a few hundred thousand distinct CDR3 sequences, under 6.5% of them seen once, and the ten largest clones take more than 5.5%. The specimen was whole blood, collected in connection with sensitization to the hapten diphenylcyclopropenone (DPC). Every receptor here comes from a woman aged 18-29 years with alopecia areata. Some clones in this sample may be carry-over from other donors' samples. Each CDR3 is given with its conserved first and last residue. The D gene is left open where the match is weak. The size entry is marked missing in some rows and otherwise reads once, few, many or a size class.

. many TRBJ2-5 TRBV29-1 CSFHRGQETQYF TGCAGCTTCCACCGGGGGCAAGAGACCCAGTACTTC
. many TRBJ1-3 TRBV12-3/TRBV12-4 CASSLESWGPGNTIYF TGTGCCAGCAGTTTAGAATCCTGGGGGCCTGGAAACACCATATATTTT
. many TRBJ1-6 TRBV7-9 CASSLPGSPLHF TGTGCCAGCAGTCTCCCCGGATCACCCCTCCACTTT
TRBD1 . TRBJ2-3 TRBV7-8 CASSSPWQGATDTQYF TGTGCCAGCAGCTCCCCATGGCAGGGGGCAACAGATACGCAGTATTTT
. . TRBJ2-1 TRBV19 CASRNVDRAYNEQFF TGTGCCAGTAGGAACGTGGACAGAGCCTACAATGAGCAGTTCTTC
TRBD1 few TRBJ1-3 TRBV6-1 CAISNLSDRRTLGNTIYF TGTGCCATCTCAAATTTGTCGGACAGGCGGACCCTCGGAAACACCATATATTTT
. few TRBJ2-5 TRBV7-2 CASSRPGNTETQYF TGTGCCAGCAGCCGACCCGGAAACACGGAGACCCAGTACTTC
. few TRBJ2-3 TRBV7-2 CASSFGTYTQYF TGTGCCAGCAGCTTTGGGACATATACGCAGTATTTT
TRBD2 many TRBJ2-3 TRBV7-2 CASSQGDFSGGPTDTQYF TGTGCCAGCAGCCAGGGGGATTTTAGCGGGGGGCCCACAGATACGCAGTATTTT
TRBD1 many TRBJ1-2 TRBV5-1 CASSLGQGEVNYGYTF TGCGCCAGCAGCCTGGGACAGGGGGAAGTAAACTATGGCTACACCTTC
. . TRBJ1-6 TRBV20-1 CSASRDTRNSPLHF TGCAGTGCTAGCAGGGATACGCGAAATTCACCCCTCCACTTT
. . TRBJ2-7 TRBV4-1 CASSRERAEAVGNEQYF TGCGCCAGCAGCCGAGAGAGGGCGGAAGCGGTGGGGAACGAGCAGTACTTC
. many TRBJ1-3 TRBV27 CAMLDQPPDTRSSGNTIYF TGTGCCATGCTAGATCAACCCCCGGACACCCGTAGCTCTGGAAACACCATATATTTT
. few TRBJ1-2 TRBV7-9 CASSLVSKGYTF TGTGCCAGCAGCTTAGTGTCGAAAGGCTACACCTTC
. many TRBJ2-3 TRBV12-3/TRBV12-4 CASSFSYTQYF TGTGCCAGCAGTTTTTCCTATACGCAGTATTTT
TRBD1 many TRBJ1-1 TRBV4-3 CASSRVQGTEAFF TGCGCCAGCAGCCGAGTACAGGGGACTGAAGCTTTCTTT
TRBD1 . TRBJ1-4 TRBV10-2 CASRAGTGREKLFF TGCGCCAGCAGAGCCGGGACAGGGCGTGAAAAACTGTTTTTT
. many TRBJ2-3 TRBV6-2/TRBV6-3 CASSYDGSTDTQYF TGTGCCAGCAGTTACGACGGGAGCACAGATACGCAGTATTTT
TRBD1 many TRBJ1-5 TRBV6-2/TRBV6-3 CASSYSPSSGTGWIVNQPQHF TGTGCCAGCAGTTACTCGCCCTCCTCAGGGACAGGATGGATTGTCAATCAGCCCCAGCATTTT
. many TRBJ2-6 TRBV4-3 CASSQPGSGANVLTF TGCGCCAGCAGCCAGCCCGGCTCTGGGGCCAACGTCCTGACTTTC
. many TRBJ1-4 TRBV28 CASSLRLVNEKLFF TGTGCCAGCAGTCTCCGTCTGGTTAATGAAAAACTGTTTTTT
TRBD1 . TRBJ1-2 TRBV5-4 CASSSGTGLDASGYTF TGTGCCAGCAGCTCAGGGACAGGTCTGGATGCAAGCGGCTACACCTTC
. . TRBJ2-2 TRBV10-2 CASKTDLNTGELFF TGCGCCAGCAAGACGGACCTTAACACCGGGGAGCTGTTTTTT
TRBD2 few TRBJ2-3 TRBV12-5 CASGQDYGLAGGTDTQYF TGTGCTAGTGGCCAAGATTACGGACTAGCGGGGGGCACAGATACGCAGTATTTT
TRBD1 few TRBJ2-4 TRBV7-9 CASSSWTGTKNIQYF TGTGCCAGCAGCTCTTGGACAGGGACCAAAAACATTCAGTACTTC
. . TRBJ1-5 TRBV6-6 CASSGRYDMSNQPQHF TGTGCCAGCAGTGGTAGATACGATATGAGCAATCAGCCCCAGCATTTT
. . TRBJ2-6 TRBV7-9 CASSFDRTSSGANVLTF TGTGCCAGCAGCTTCGACAGAACGAGCTCTGGGGCCAACGTCCTGACTTTC
. few TRBJ2-7 TRBV2 CASSRSGTQLNRYEQYF TGTGCCAGCTCTAGATCAGGAACACAGTTGAACCGCTACGAGCAGTACTTC
TRBD2 many TRBJ2-7 TRBV12-3/TRBV12-4 CASSWGGSYEQYF TGTGCCAGCAGCTGGGGGGGATCCTACGAGCAGTACTTC
TRBD2 . TRBJ2-1 TRBV9 CASSVVSGGGANNEQFF TGTGCCAGCAGCGTAGTTTCGGGAGGAGGGGCTAACAATGAGCAGTTCTTC
. few TRBJ2-2 TRBV4-2 CASSLDGAVDGELFF TGTGCCAGCAGCCTCGACGGGGCCGTGGACGGGGAGCTGTTTTTT
TRBD2 many TRBJ2-3 TRBV3-1 CASSQVSSGGTDTQYF TGTGCCAGCAGCCAAGTTTCTAGCGGGGGCACAGATACGCAGTATTTT
. few TRBJ2-3 TRBV7-9 CASSWQESTDTQYF TGTGCCAGCTCTTGGCAAGAAAGCACAGATACGCAGTATTTT
. few TRBJ2-5 TRBV5-1 CASNQGAETQYF TGCGCCAGCAATCAGGGTGCGGAGACCCAGTACTTC
. . TRBJ2-3 TRBV4-3 CASTQHVRDTDTQYF TGCGCCAGCACCCAGCACGTCAGGGACACAGATACGCAGTATTTT
. many TRBJ2-7 TRBV28 CASSVTYEQYF TGTGCCAGCAGTGTAACCTACGAGCAGTACTTC
. few TRBJ1-1 TRBV5-1 CASSQTTGSPEAFF TGCGCCAGCAGCCAAACTACAGGGAGCCCTGAAGCTTTCTTT
. . TRBJ2-5 TRBV11-3 CASSAQGGLTGETQYF TGTGCCAGCAGCGCTCAAGGGGGTCTGACAGGAGAGACCCAGTACTTC
TRBD2 few TRBJ2-3 TRBV4-3 CASSQGSSGGSSTDTQYF TGCGCCAGCAGCCAAGGGTCTAGCGGGGGCTCTAGCACAGATACGCAGTATTTT
TRBD1 . TRBJ1-4 TRBV9 CASSPTGGYNEKLFF TGTGCCAGCAGTCCTACAGGGGGCTATAATGAAAAACTGTTTTTT
. . TRBJ1-1 TRBV7-3 CASSLMAGENTEAFF TGTGCCAGCAGCTTAATGGCCGGGGAGAACACTGAAGCTTTCTTT
. few TRBJ2-2 TRBV6-1 CAGAGRANTGELFF TGTGCCGGTGCGGGACGTGCGAACACCGGGGAGCTGTTTTTT
. many TRBJ1-1 TRBV20-1 CSASAGDKAFF TGCAGTGCTAGTGCAGGAGATAAAGCTTTCTTT
. many TRBJ1-1 TRBV7-2 CASSLSQVSTEAFF TGTGCCAGCAGCTTATCACAAGTAAGCACTGAAGCTTTCTTT
. . TRBJ2-5 TRBV6-5 CASSRAGTGAGETQYF TGTGCCAGCAGTAGGGCTGGGACGGGGGCAGGCGAGACCCAGTACTTC
TRBD1 . TRBJ1-6 TRBV27 CASRGGQGALSYNSPLHF TGTGCCAGCCGAGGGGGCCAGGGGGCTTTATCCTATAATTCACCCCTCCACTTT
TRBD2 few TRBJ2-5 TRBV12-3/TRBV12-4 CASSFGTSGSQETQYF TGTGCCAGCAGTTTCGGGACTAGCGGGTCCCAAGAGACCCAGTACTTC
TRBD2 few TRBJ2-3 TRBV7-2 CASSFSGGPSTDTQYF TGTGCCAGCAGCTTTAGCGGGGGTCCTAGCACAGATACGCAGTATTTT